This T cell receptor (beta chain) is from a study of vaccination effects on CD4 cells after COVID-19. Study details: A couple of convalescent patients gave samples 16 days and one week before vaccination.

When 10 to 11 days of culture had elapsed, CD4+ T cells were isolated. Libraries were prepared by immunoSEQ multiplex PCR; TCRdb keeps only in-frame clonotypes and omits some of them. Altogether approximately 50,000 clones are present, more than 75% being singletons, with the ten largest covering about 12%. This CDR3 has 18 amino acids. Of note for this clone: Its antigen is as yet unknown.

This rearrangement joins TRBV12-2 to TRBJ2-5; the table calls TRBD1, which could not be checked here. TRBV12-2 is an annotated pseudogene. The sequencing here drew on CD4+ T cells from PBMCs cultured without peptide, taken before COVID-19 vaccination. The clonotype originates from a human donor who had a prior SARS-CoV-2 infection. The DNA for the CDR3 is TGTGCAAGTCGCCAACGCAGACAGGGGGCCGAGACTGGAGAGACCCAGTACTTC. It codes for CASRQRRQGAETGETQYF.